The next 19 T cell receptor beta chains were all read from a single sample in a study of T-cell reconstitution after alpha-beta-depleted transplantation in children. TCRbeta library preparation incorporated unique molecular identifiers. TCRdb re-called the PCR reads through MiXCR, storing one row per CDR3 protein. The sample gives about 460,000 distinct CDR3 sequences, under 12% of which show up once; around 2.2% is in the top ten. This material consisted of PBMCs, taken before TCRalphabeta/CD19-depleted stem cell transplant. Receptors originate from a child younger than 10 with inherited bone marrow failure, due to receive a stem cell transplant.

This clonotype turned up a few times. The chain combines TRBV12-3 or TRBV12-4 with TRBJ2-7; 8 positions match TRBD2. There are 14 residues in the CDR3. V shed 4 bases and J 3 bases; nucleotides not matched to a gene: 5. CDR3 region: CASSSEGLGYEQYF. DNA for the CDR3: TGTGCCAGCAGTTCCGAGGGACTAGGCTACGAGCAGTACTTC.

This clonotype has ten or more counts. The chain couples TRBV4-1 to TRBJ2-7; D may correspond to TRBD1 or TRBD2 (5 bases each). V lost 0 bases and J 3 bases, leaving 12 bases between the germline ends. The V gene's germline CDR1 is MGHRA and CDR2 YSYEKL. The CDR3 is 15 residues long. The DNA of the CDR3 is TGCGCCAGCAGCCAAGATAGGGACCACCGCTACGAGCAGTACTTC. This codes for CASSQDRDHRYEQYF.

This clonotype was found a few times. The chain couples TRBV20-1 to TRBJ2-7; D may match TRBD1 or TRBD2 (7 bases each). Trimming took off 6 bases at V and 4 bases at J, with 16 bases between the two ends. Looked up from germline, CDR1 is DFQATT and CDR2 is SNEGSKA (reference sequence). The CDR3 contains 13 residues. CDR3 amino acids: CSAGRGRWYEQYF. DNA for the CDR3: TGCAGTGCGGGGAGGGGGCGGTGGTACGAGCAGTACTTC.

This clonotype was seen many times. The CDR3 sequence is CASSLEGNSNQPQHF. The CDR3 nucleotides are TGCGCCAGCAGCTTGGAAGGGAATAGCAATCAGCCCCAGCATTTT. This chain uses TRBV5-1 with TRBJ1-5, with D unclear. CDR3 size: 15 residues. Germline V CDR1 and CDR2: SGHRS, YFSETQ. With 0 bases removed from V and 0 bases from J, the gap between germline ends came to 7 bases.

This clonotype showed up many times. The chain uses TRBV5-4 and TRBJ1-2, with TRBD1 as a possible D gene (6 bases). Trimming pared 4 bases from V and 4 bases from J, leaving 14 bases between. Germline values: CDR1 SGHNT, CDR2 YYREEE (reference sequence). This CDR3 contains 14 residues. The CDR3 DNA is TGTGCCAGCAGCGGGGCCGGGACACTCTATGGCTACACCTTC. It is translated as CASSGAGTLYGYTF.

This clonotype has ten or more counts. V gene TRBV10-1 combines with J gene TRBJ2-3; the D gene is possibly TRBD1 (6 bases). The CDR3 is 14 residues long. V dropped 2 bases and J dropped 4 bases, with 10 bases sitting between them. Germline CDR1 and CDR2: WNHNN and SYGVQD (reference sequence). CDR3 sequence (DNA): TGCGCCAGCAGTGAGGGGGGCGCTCCAGATACGCAGTATTTT. Its protein product is CASSEGGAPDTQYF.

This clonotype appeared a few times. The chain couples TRBV20-1 to TRBJ1-5; maybe TRBD1 (6 bases). The CDR3 totals 17 residues. CDR1 and CDR2 from the germline V gene are DFQATT and SNEGSKA (reference sequence). Deletions cut 6 bases from V and 0 bases from J, with 21 bases between. CDR3 sequence reads: CSARRQAGGYSNQPQHF. The DNA of the CDR3 is TGCAGTGCCCGCAGACAGGCTGGAGGCTATAGCAATCAGCCCCAGCATTTT.

Many counts were recorded for this clonotype. The J gene is TRBJ2-5, the V gene TRBV20-1; D is ambiguous. There are 12 residues in the CDR3. V was pared by 3 bases and J by 1 base, with 6 bases between. Germline V lookup: CDR1 DFQATT, CDR2 SNEGSKA (reference sequence). The CDR3 spells CSASLVQETQYF. CDR3 coding DNA: TGCAGTGCTAGCCTCGTCCAAGAGACCCAGTACTTC.

This clonotype was detected a few times. The chain joins TRBV29-1 to TRBJ2-7, with 10 bases identical to TRBD2. This CDR3 region has 14 residues. The V gene's germline CDR1 is SQVTM and CDR2 ANQGSEA. The ends lost 6 bases at V and 5 bases at J; junction bases unmatched: 10. DNA of the CDR3: TGCAGCGTGCCGGGACTAGCGAGTAGAGACGAGCAGTACTTC. Translation: CSVPGLASRDEQYF.

As to this clonotype: Being one base from a much bigger clone, this may be a read error. The V gene is TRBV2, the J gene TRBJ2-1; 8 bases match TRBD1. Germline assignment: CDR1 SNHLY and CDR2 FYNNEI. The CDR3 is made up of 14 amino acids. CDR3 loop: CASRRDRGYNEHFF. CDR3 bases: TGTGCCAGCAGAAGAGACAGGGGCTACAATGAGCATTTCTTC.

The table lists this clonotype with many counts. The chain carries TRBV10-3 and TRBJ2-1, with TRBD2 identical over 9 bases. Germline CDR1 is ENHRY and CDR2 is SYGVKD. There are 14 residues in the CDR3. J was trimmed by 1 base and V by 7 bases; bases with no gene match: 2. The CDR3 nucleotides read TGTGCCATCAATGCGGGAGGGTCCTACAATGAGCAGTTCTTC. It codes for CAINAGGSYNEQFF.

This clonotype showed up many times. This chain joins TRBV24-1 and TRBJ2-1; TRBD1 agrees at 7 bases. The CDR3 loop spans 13 amino acids. Germline-derived CDR1 and CDR2 are KGHDR and SFDVKD. With V trimmed by 7 bases and J by 5 bases, 4 bases remained unmatched. The CDR3 DNA is TGTGCCACCAGCGTAACAGGGGACAATGAGCAGTTCTTC. It yields the protein CATSVTGDNEQFF.

At least ten counts were recorded for this clonotype. The V and J genes are TRBV20-1 and TRBJ2-7; D gene unclear. CDR3 length: 11 residues. Trimming shortened V by 3 bases and J by 3 bases, and 6 bases separated the two germline ends. CDR1 is DFQATT, CDR2 SNEGSKA, per germline (reference sequence). The CDR3 sequence: CSASFGYEQYF. Written as DNA, the CDR3 is TGCAGTGCTAGTTTCGGCTACGAGCAGTACTTC.

At least ten counts were recorded for this clonotype. The V gene is TRBV21-1, the J gene TRBJ1-2; the D call TRBD1 from the table was never checked on the DNA. TRBV21-1 is a pseudogene segment. The CDR3 length is 15 residues. The CDR3 loop reads CASTALGVTGDGYTF. CDR3 coding DNA: TGTGCCAGCACCGCGCTGGGGGTGACAGGGGACGGCTACACCTTC.

In this sample, this clonotype turned up many times. V gene TRBV3-1 combines with J gene TRBJ2-7; 12 nucleotides match TRBD2. This CDR3 spans 15 amino acids. Germline V lookup: CDR1 LGHDT, CDR2 YNNKEL (reference sequence). After removal of 3 bases from V and 3 bases from J, the junction contained 3 bases not matched to a gene. The CDR3 bases are TGTGCCAGCAGCCACGGACTAGCGGGGATCTACGAGCAGTACTTC. Translation gives CASSHGLAGIYEQYF.

This clonotype has ten or more counts. The chain recombines TRBV7-2 with TRBJ2-1; D gene ambiguous. Germline CDR1 reads SGHTA; CDR2 reads FQGNSA. Deletions cut 5 bases from V and 0 bases from J, with 11 bases between. The CDR3 runs 15 residues. The CDR3 DNA follows: TGTGCCAGCAGCCCGTCGGCCCGCTCCTACAATGAGCAGTTCTTC. Translated: CASSPSARSYNEQFF.

This clonotype was seen repeatedly, ten times or more. J is TRBJ2-1 and V is TRBV10-3, with 16 bases lining up with TRBD2. V shed 3 bases and J 4 bases; nucleotides not matched to a gene: 18. This CDR3 spans 22 amino acids. CDR1 ENHRY and CDR2 SYGVKD come from the germline V gene. The CDR3 here is CAISDRPSGLAGGGFNYNEQFF. CDR3 bases: TGTGCCATCAGTGACAGACCGTCGGGACTAGCGGGAGGGGGGTTTAATTACAATGAGCAGTTCTTC.

The sample holds many counts of this clonotype. The chain carries TRBV7-9 and TRBJ2-3; D gene uncertain. Between the trimmed V and J ends, which lost 2 bases and 6 bases, there was a span of 9 bases. Germline CDR1 is SEHNR and CDR2 is FQNEAQ (reference sequence). The CDR3 totals 13 residues. The chain's CDR3 is CASSLTFWDTQYF. CDR3 sequence (DNA): TGTGCCAGCAGCTTAACGTTCTGGGATACGCAGTATTTT.

This clonotype was observed a few times. The V and J genes are TRBV5-1 and TRBJ1-5; 7 bases align to TRBD1. V lost 2 bases to trimming and J lost 5 bases; unmatched junction nucleotides: 1. Per the germline V gene, CDR1 is SGHRS and CDR2 is YFSETQ. This CDR3 comprises 13 residues. The CDR3 here is CASSFDRDQPQHF. CDR3 DNA: TGCGCCAGCAGCTTTGACAGGGATCAGCCCCAGCATTTT.